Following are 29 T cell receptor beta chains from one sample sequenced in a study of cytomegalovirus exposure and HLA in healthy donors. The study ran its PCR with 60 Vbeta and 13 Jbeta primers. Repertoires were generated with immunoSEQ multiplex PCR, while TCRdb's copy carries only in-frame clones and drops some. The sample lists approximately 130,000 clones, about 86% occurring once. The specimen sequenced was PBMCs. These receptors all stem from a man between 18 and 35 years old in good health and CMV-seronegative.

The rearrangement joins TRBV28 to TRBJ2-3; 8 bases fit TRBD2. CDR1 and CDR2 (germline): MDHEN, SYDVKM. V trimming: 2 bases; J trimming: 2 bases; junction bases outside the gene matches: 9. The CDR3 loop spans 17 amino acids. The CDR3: CASSLGPSGGLTDTQYF. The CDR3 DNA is TGTGCCAGCAGTTTAGGTCCCAGCGGGGGCCTCACAGATACGCAGTATTTT. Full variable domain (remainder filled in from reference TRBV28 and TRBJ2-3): DVKVTQSSRYLVKRTGEKVFLECVQDMDHENMFWYRQDPGLGLRLIYFSYDVKMKEKGDIPEGYSVSREKKERFSLILESASTNQTSMYLCASSLGPSGGLTDTQYFGPGTRLTVL.

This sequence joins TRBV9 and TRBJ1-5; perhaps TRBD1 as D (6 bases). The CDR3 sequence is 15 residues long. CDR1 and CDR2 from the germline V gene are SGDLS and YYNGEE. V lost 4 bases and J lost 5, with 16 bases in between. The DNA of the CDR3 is TGTGCCAGCAGCCTGCAGGGGCTCAGGGATCAGCCCCAGCATTTT. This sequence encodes CASSLQGLRDQPQHF.

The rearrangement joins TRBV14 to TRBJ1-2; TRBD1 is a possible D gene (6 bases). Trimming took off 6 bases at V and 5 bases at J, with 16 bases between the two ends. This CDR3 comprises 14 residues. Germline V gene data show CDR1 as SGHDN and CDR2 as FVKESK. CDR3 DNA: TGTGCCAGCAGAAAACAGGGATCCTCTTATGGCTACACCTTC. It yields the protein CASRKQGSSYGYTF.

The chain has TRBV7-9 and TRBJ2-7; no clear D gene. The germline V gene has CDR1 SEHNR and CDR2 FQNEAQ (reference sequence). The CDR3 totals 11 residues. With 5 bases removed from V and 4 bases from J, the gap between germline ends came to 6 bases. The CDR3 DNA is TGTGCCAGCAGCAATAATTACGAGCAGTACTTC. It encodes CASSNNYEQYF. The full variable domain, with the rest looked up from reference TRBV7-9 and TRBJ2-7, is DTGVSQNPRHKITKRGQNVTFRCDPISEHNRLYWYRQTLGQGPEFLTYFQNEAQLEKSRLLSDRFSAERPKGSFSTLEIQRTEQGDSAMYLCASSNNYEQYFGPGTRLTVT.

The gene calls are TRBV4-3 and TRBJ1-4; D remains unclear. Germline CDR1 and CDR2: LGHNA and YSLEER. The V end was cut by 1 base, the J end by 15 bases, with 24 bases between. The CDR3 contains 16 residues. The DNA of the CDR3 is TGCGCCAGCAGCCAAGCTACCCTTCGAGGCCCGGAGGAGGTGTTTTTT. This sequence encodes CASSQATLRGPEEVFF.

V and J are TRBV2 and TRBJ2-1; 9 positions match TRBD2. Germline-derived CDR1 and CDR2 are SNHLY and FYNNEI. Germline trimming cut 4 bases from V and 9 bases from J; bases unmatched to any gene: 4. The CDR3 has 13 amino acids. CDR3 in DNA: TGTGCCAGCAGTGTCGCGACTAGCGGTGAGCAGTTCTTC. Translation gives CASSVATSGEQFF.

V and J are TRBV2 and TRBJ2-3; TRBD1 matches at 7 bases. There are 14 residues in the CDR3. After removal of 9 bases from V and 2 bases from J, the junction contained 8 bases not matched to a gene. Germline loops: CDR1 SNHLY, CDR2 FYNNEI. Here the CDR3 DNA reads TGTGCCAGTCTCCCGGGACAGTCCACAGATACGCAGTATTTT. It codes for CASLPGQSTDTQYF.

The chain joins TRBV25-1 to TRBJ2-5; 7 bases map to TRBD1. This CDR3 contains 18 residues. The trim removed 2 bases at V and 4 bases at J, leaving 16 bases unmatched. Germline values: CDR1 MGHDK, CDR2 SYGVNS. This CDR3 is CASSETIAAGGFVETQYF. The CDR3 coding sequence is TGTGCCAGCAGTGAAACGATTGCCGCAGGGGGTTTTGTAGAGACCCAGTACTTC.

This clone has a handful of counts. The chain's CDR3 is CASSQVLAGGPTDTQYF. CDR3 nucleotide sequence: TGTGCCAGCAGCCAAGTCCTAGCGGGGGGGCCTACAGATACGCAGTATTTT. J is TRBJ2-3 and V is TRBV4-2, with 12 bases that match TRBD2. V lost 1 base and J lost 3; bases outside the gene matches: 5. Germline V gives CDR1 LGHNA, CDR2 YNFKEQ. This CDR3 comprises 17 residues.

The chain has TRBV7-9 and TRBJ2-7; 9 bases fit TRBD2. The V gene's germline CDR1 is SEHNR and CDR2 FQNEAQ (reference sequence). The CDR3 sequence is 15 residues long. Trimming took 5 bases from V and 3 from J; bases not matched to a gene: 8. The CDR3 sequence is CASSPRLAANYEQYF. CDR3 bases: TGTGCCAGCAGCCCGCGACTAGCGGCGAACTACGAGCAGTACTTC.

CDR3 DNA sequence: TGTGCCAGCAGTGCACAGGGACAGGGCTATGGCTACACCTTC. Protein sequence: CASSAQGQGYGYTF. The chain joins TRBV6-1 to TRBJ1-2, with TRBD1 matching 9 bases. The V gene's germline CDR1 is MNHNS and CDR2 SASEGT. The CDR3 is 14 amino acids. V shed 4 bases, J shed 4 bases, and the junction held 4 bases outside the gene matches.

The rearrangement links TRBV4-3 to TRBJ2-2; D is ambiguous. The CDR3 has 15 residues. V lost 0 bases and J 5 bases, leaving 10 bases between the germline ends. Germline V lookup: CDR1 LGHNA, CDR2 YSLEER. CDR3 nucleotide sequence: TGCGCCAGCAGCCAAGATCGAGTACGAACCGGGGAGCTGTTTTTT. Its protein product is CASSQDRVRTGELFF.

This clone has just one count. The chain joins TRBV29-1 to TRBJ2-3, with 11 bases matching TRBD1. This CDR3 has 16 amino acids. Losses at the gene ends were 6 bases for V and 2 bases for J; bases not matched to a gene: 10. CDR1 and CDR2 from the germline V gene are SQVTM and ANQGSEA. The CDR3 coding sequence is TGCAGCGTACGCTTCTGGGACAGGGGGGCCACAGATACGCAGTATTTT. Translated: CSVRFWDRGATDTQYF.

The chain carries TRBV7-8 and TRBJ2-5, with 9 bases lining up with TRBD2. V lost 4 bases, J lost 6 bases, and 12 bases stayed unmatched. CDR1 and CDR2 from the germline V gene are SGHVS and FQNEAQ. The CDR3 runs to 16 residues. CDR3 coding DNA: TGTGCCAGCAGCTCGAGCCCGGGACTAGCAGGGAAGACCCAGTACTTC. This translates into CASSSSPGLAGKTQYF. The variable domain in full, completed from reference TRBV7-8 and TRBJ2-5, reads GAGVSQSPRYKVAKRGQDVALRCDPISGHVSLFWYQQALGQGPEFLTYFQNEAQLDKSGLPSDRFFAERPEGSVSTLKIQRTQQEDSAVYLCASSSSPGLAGKTQYFGPGTRLLVL.

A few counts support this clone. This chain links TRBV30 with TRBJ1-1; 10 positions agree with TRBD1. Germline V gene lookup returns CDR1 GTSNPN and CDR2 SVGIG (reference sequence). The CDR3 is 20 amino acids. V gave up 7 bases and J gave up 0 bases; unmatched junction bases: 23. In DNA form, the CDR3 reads TGTGCCTTCCCCCGGGACAGGGGAATGGGGTCGATTGAACTGAACACTGAAGCTTTCTTT. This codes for CAFPRDRGMGSIELNTEAFF.

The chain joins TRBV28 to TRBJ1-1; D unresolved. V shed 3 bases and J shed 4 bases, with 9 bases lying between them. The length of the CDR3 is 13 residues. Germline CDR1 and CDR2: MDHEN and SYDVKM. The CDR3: CASSFRVLTEAFF. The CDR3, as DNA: TGTGCCAGCAGTTTCCGGGTCCTCACTGAAGCTTTCTTT.

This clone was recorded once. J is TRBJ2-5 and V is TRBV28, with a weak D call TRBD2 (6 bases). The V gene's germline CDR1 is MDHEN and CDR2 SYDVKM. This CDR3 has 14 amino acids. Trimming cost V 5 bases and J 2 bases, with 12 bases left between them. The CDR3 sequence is CASSTPSAQETQYF. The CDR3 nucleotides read TGTGCCAGCAGTACTCCTAGCGCTCAAGAGACCCAGTACTTC.

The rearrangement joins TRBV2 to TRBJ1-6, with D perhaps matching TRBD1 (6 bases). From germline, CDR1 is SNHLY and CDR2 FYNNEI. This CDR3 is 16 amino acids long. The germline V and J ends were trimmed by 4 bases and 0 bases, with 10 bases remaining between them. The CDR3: CASSAGQSSYNSPLHF. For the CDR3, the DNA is TGTGCCAGCAGTGCCGGACAGAGCTCCTATAATTCACCCCTCCACTTT.

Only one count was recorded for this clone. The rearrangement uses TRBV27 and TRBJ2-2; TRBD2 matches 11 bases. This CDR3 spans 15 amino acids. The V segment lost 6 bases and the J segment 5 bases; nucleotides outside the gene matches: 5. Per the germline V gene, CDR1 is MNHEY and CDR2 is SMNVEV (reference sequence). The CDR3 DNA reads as TGTGCCAGCAGGCCTGGACTAGCGGGTACCGGGGAGCTGTTTTTT. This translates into CASRPGLAGTGELFF.

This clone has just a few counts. The CDR3 protein is CASSSDRGWTGELFF. As DNA, the CDR3 is TGCGCCAGCAGCAGTGACAGGGGTTGGACCGGGGAGCTGTTTTTT. V and J are TRBV5-1 and TRBJ2-2, with 8 nucleotides matching TRBD1. J was trimmed by 5 bases and V by 4 bases; bases with no gene match: 7. The germline CDR1 and CDR2 sequences are SGHRS and YFSETQ. The length of the CDR3 is 15 residues.

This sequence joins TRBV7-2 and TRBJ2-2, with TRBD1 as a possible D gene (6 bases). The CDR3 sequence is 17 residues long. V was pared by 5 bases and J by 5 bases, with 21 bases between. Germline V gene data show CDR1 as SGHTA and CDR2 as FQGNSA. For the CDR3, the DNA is TGTGCCAGCAGCCAAGTCGTTGGCAGGGGAATTACCGGGGAGCTGTTTTTT. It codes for CASSQVVGRGITGELFF.

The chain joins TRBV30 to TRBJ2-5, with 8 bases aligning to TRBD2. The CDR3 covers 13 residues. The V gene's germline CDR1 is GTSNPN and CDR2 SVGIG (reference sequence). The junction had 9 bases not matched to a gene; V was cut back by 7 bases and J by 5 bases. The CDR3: CAFTGGFGETQYF. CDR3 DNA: TGTGCCTTCACGGGAGGGTTTGGGGAGACCCAGTACTTC.

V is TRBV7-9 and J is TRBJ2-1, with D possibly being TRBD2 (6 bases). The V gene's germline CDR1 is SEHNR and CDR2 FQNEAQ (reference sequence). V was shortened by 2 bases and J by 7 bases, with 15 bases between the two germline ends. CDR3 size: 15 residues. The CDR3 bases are TGTGCCAGCAGCTTATGGGAGGCGGTGCGAAATGAGCAGTTCTTC. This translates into CASSLWEAVRNEQFF.

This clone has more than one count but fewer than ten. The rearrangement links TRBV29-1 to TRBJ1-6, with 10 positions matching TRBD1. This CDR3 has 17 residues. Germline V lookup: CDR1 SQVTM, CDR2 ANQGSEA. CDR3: CRRPAGETGGANSPLHF. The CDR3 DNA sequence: TGCCGTCGACCAGCGGGGGAGACAGGGGGCGCGAACTCACCCCTCCACTTT.

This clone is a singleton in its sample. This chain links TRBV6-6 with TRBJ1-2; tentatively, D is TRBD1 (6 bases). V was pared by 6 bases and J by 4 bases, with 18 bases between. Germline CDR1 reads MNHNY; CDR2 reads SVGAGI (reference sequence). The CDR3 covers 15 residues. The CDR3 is CASSGRRDTLYGYTF. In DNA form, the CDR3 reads TGTGCCAGCAGCGGGCGCCGGGACACCCTCTATGGCTACACCTTC.

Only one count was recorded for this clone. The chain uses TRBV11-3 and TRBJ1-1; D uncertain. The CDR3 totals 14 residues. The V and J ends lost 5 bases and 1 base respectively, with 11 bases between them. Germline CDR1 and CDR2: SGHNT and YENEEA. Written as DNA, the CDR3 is TGTGCCAGCAGCCAAACCCGGGAGAACACTGAAGCTTTCTTT. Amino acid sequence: CASSQTRENTEAFF.

CDR3 loop: CASSETGTAQPQHF. The CDR3 coding sequence is TGTGCCAGCAGTGAAACAGGGACAGCACAGCCCCAGCATTTT. This chain connects TRBV25-1 to TRBJ1-5; TRBD1 aligns across 7 bases. The CDR3 loop spans 14 amino acids. Trimming at V came to 2 bases and at J to 7 bases, leaving 5 bases not matched to a gene. Per germline, CDR1 MGHDK and CDR2 SYGVNS.

DNA for the CDR3: TGTGCCAGCAGCAGGGACGGGGGGCGGCATGAGCAGTTCTTC. It translates to CASSRDGGRHEQFF. This chain joins TRBV6-6 and TRBJ2-1, with D possibly TRBD2 on 7 matching bases. There are 14 residues in the CDR3. CDR1 and CDR2 from the germline V gene are MNHNY and SVGAGI (reference sequence). Trimming stripped 6 bases from V and 8 bases from J, with 17 bases between.

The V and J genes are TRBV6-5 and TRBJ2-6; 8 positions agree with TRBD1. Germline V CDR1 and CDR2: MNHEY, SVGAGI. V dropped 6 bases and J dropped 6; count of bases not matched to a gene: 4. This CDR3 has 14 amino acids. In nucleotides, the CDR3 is TGTGCCAGCAGCCACAGGGGGACGGCCAACGTCCTGACTTTC. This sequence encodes CASSHRGTANVLTF.